This T cell receptor beta chain is from a study of shared clonotypes between healthy human individuals (dated by TCRdb to about 2020). Study-level background: A couple of women and three men aged 18 to 49 years were included in the cohort. For each donor, CD4 naive and CD4 memory were each given three plates, CD8 naive was given two plates, and CD8 memory was given one plate. Blood TCR repertoires of five healthy adults were deeply sequenced to estimate repertoire size and the extent of clonotype sharing between individuals. Different laboratories and diverse techniques were used to prepare libraries and sequence TCR repertoires, to increase sequencing depth and limit assay-specific biases. Leukapheresis yielded between about 0.9 and 9.5 billion PBMCs per donor. Points the paper makes about the study in general: The genetic and exposure-history diversity represented was limited by the small number of donors. Estimated clonotype richness was generally larger for naive than for memory subsets. Pairwise subsampling led to the expectation that sequencing depth would affect the degree of clonotype sharing among donors. Compared with non-shared clonotypes, clonotypes shared by all four sorted-subset donors had higher generation probabilities. Across a handful of donors, roughly 5% of naive CD4, approximately 3.5% of naive CD8, 2% to 2.5% of memory CD4, and over 0.35% of memory CD8 clonotypes were shared. Rarefaction of sorted-subset datasets indicated incomplete sequencing despite the large sequencing depth. Sampling was restricted to blood, and TCR repertoires in tissues likely differ from the TCR repertoires found in blood.

Comments on this clone: Its antigen has not been determined. Per-base quality was not reported, and no clone a single base away is much larger than it.

Using the deep immunoSEQ assay, multiplex PCR amplified TCR CDR3 regions from genomic DNA. Genomic DNA extracted from each cell subset was distributed evenly over all wells of several immunoSEQ 96-well plates, and each plate served as one replicate. For sorted subsets, around 200 ng genomic DNA, equal to 30,000 to 35,000 T cell genomes, was loaded into each replicate PCR. The purified libraries were quantified using a Qubit 3.0 fluorometer, sized with a Bioanalyzer 2100, and then quantified again using the KAPA Library Quantification kit. Every immunoSEQ 96-well plate was sequenced on a separate single-read 150-cycle Illumina NextSeq 550 flow cell. As for how the authors treated the data: Because the immunoSEQ output included only junctional sequences and no quality scores, the filtering could not be the same as the filtering used for full-length reads. Sequences were annotated with PyIR, a Python wrapper for IgBLAST v1.9, using IMGT germline references to assign V/J genes and CDR3. Reads were removed for weak V/J assignments (E-value above 1e-6), missing CDR3, stop codons, out-of-frame junctions, or ambiguous translated residues. V3J clonotypes were defined by identical inferred V gene, J gene, and CDR3 amino acid sequence. To compute the percentage overlap between repertoires, the number of shared unique clonotypes was divided by the size of the smaller repertoire. Three approaches were used to assess repertoire richness: RTK rarefaction, the Chao1 estimator, and Recon v2.1 estimates of unobserved clonotypes. For all TCRbeta clonotypes obtained by the gDNA method from a few donors, generation probabilities were computed with OLGA. What TCRdb holds here is the immuneACCESS table cut down to in-frame rearrangements. Part of the clones is not present; checked against another copy, under half of the missing clones reflect an unresolved V gene, and the others are unexplained. The V and J calls and clone size are taken from that table; D and trimming were inferred from the DNA. The sample table records a few million clones; about nine tenths of these occur just once. The ten largest clones represent 0.3% to 0.4% of the sample.

Healthy HIV-negative adults with no recently reported acute infections or vaccinations were included as donors. Every donor was a Caucasian adult residing in Nashville, Tennessee, USA. CD4+ T cells were enriched through magnetic negative selection, after which naive cells were positively selected on CD45RA and the remaining negative fraction served as the memory subset. After blood collection by leukapheresis, PBMCs were isolated using Ficoll-Histopaque density gradient centrifugation and then cryopreserved in the vapor phase of liquid nitrogen. Purity and quantity of every magnetically sorted T cell population were checked by analytical flow cytometry. Genomic DNA was isolated from every sorted fraction and measured by UV absorbance on a Nanodrop 2000c. The sample was naive CD4+ T cells from PBMCs. This specimen's cell subset or site label, per the study, means: CD45RA+ positively selected. This TCR was recovered from a man between 18 and 29 years old in good health. Some clones in this sample may be carry-over from other donors' samples.

The CDR3 here reads CASSFFGELFF. The nucleotides read TGCGCCAGCAGCTTTTTCGGGGAGCTGTTTTTT. The sequence is built from TRBV5-1 and TRBJ2-2; the D gene is not confidently resolved. V and J lose 2 bases and 7 bases, and a span of 3 bases separates them. Its CDR3 holds 11 amino acids, cysteine through phenylalanine. CDR3 DNA only is kept here, 33 bases in frame from base 1. The germline V gene sets CDR1 to SGHRS and CDR2 to YFSETQ.